This TCR beta chain stems from a study of graft-versus-host responses after intestinal transplantation. Study-wide background: Recipients got multivisceral, liver-intestinal, or isolated intestinal transplants. After anti-thymocyte globulin induction, recipients took tacrolimus and steroids for about 3 years.

This clone was seen only a few times. Its antigen remains unknown. This CDR3 has 13 amino acids. Trimming removed 2 bases at V and 4 bases at J, with 8 bases between. Germline lookup yields CDR1 MDHEN and CDR2 SYDVKM. Broader study findings: Some GvH clones appeared in ileal mucosa or blood before recipient bone marrow. Elevated graft-versus-host to host-versus-graft clonal ratios in allografts were recorded for patients with graft-donor T cell macrochimerism.

Sequenced by immunoSEQ multiplex PCR; TCRdb stores in-frame clones only, minus some. Found here are about 100,000 clones, about 90% of them singletons; the top ten hold roughly 1%. The source of this sequence is a human donor who was the organ donor for an intestinal transplant. V gene TRBV28 combines with J gene TRBJ1-2; D call uncertain. This material consisted of unstimulated CD4+ T cells sorted from spleen or lymph node cells, taken before transplant. CDR3 nucleotides: TGTGCCAGCAGTTTAGTAGGGAGCTATGGCTACACCTTC. Amino acid sequence: CASSLVGSYGYTF.